Below are 24 T cell receptor beta chains sequenced from a single sample in a study of T cells after yellow fever vaccination. One entry per CDR3 protein results from TCRdb running MiXCR on the 5' RACE reads. The repertoire holds a few hundred thousand distinct CDR3 sequences, with approximately 16% as singletons. Sequencing used PBMCs, obtained about 5 days after the first yellow fever vaccination. These receptors were taken from a man aged 18 to 30 who received the YFV17D yellow fever vaccine.

This clonotype was recorded many times. CDR3 DNA sequence: TGTGCCAGCAGGTCGGACAGGGGGCCGGGGCAGCCCCAGCATTTT. Encoded protein: CASRSDRGPGQPQHF. This chain uses TRBV5-5 with TRBJ1-5, with 11 bases matching TRBD1. The V gene end was trimmed by 5 bases and the J gene end by 7 bases; junction bases not matched to a gene: 8. The CDR3 totals 15 residues. CDR1 and CDR2 from the germline V gene are SGHKS and YYEKEE (reference sequence).

This clonotype was recorded many times. The V call is TRBV18, the J call TRBJ1-5; D uncertain. This CDR3 has 14 amino acids. CDR1 and CDR2 (germline): KGHSH, LQKENI. V was trimmed by 5 bases and J by 0 bases, leaving 8 bases between them. The CDR3 bases are TGTGCCAGCTCAAGCGAACATAGCAATCAGCCCCAGCATTTT. It translates to CASSSEHSNQPQHF.

This clonotype was detected only a few times. The chain couples TRBV4-1 to TRBJ1-6; D ambiguous. The CDR3 loop spans 12 amino acids. V lost 2 bases to trimming and J lost 13 bases, with 9 bases between them. Germline CDR1 and CDR2: MGHRA and YSYEKL. The CDR3 sequence: CASSQPTEPLHF. In DNA form, the CDR3 reads TGCGCCAGCAGCCAACCCACGGAGCCCCTCCACTTT.

The chain employs TRBV6-1 and TRBJ2-5; no firm D call. The CDR3 is 14 residues long. Trimming cost V 6 bases and J 5 bases, with 16 bases left between them. Germline CDR1 MNHNS, CDR2 SASEGT. The CDR3 loop is CASSGVGAGETQYF. CDR3 coding DNA: TGTGCCAGCAGCGGCGTCGGCGCCGGGGAGACCCAGTACTTC.

This chain connects TRBV29-1 to TRBJ1-3, with 9 bases aligning to TRBD1. The CDR3 is made up of 16 amino acids. The junction had 16 bases not matched to a gene; V was cut back by 6 bases and J by 7 bases. From germline, CDR1 is SQVTM and CDR2 ANQGSEA. CDR3 protein: CSVYLIDRGVRNTIYF. The CDR3 coding sequence is TGCAGCGTCTACTTAATAGACAGGGGGGTTCGGAACACCATATATTTT.

This chain connects TRBV5-1 to TRBJ2-3, with TRBD1 identical over 7 bases. The CDR3 spans 15 residues. Germline assignment: CDR1 SGHRS and CDR2 YFSETQ. V lost 3 bases, J lost 2 bases, and 6 bases stayed unmatched. CDR3 amino acids: CASSSRDSYTDTQYF. CDR3 DNA sequence: TGCGCCAGCAGCTCACGGGACAGTTACACAGATACGCAGTATTTT. Variable domain in full (rest from reference TRBV5-1 and TRBJ2-3): KAGVTQTPRYLIKTRGQQVTLSCSPISGHRSVSWYQQTPGQGLQFLFEYFSETQRNKGNFPGRFSGRQFSNSRSEMNVSTLELGDSALYLCASSSRDSYTDTQYFGPGTRLTVL.

The genes are TRBV20-1 and TRBJ1-2; D is ambiguous. The V end lost 6 bases, the J end lost 6 bases, and 17 bases lay between the germline ends. CDR1 is DFQATT and CDR2 is SNEGSKA in the germline V gene (reference sequence). This CDR3 is built from 13 residues. The CDR3 DNA reads TGCAGTGCCTGGACCCTCGCGGAGAATGGCTACACCTTC. Its translation is CSAWTLAENGYTF.

This rearrangement joins TRBV20-1 to TRBJ1-2; D remains ambiguous. Trimming shortened V by 0 bases and J by 7 bases, and 9 bases separated the two germline ends. Germline V gene sequence: CDR1 DFQATT, CDR2 SNEGSKA (reference sequence). The CDR3 loop spans 12 amino acids. The CDR3 loop reads CSARDGRAGYTF. CDR3 sequence (DNA): TGCAGTGCTAGAGATGGAAGGGCTGGCTACACCTTC.

This clonotype appeared a few times. This chain uses TRBV4-3 with TRBJ1-2, with 7 bases aligning to TRBD1. Germline CDR1 and CDR2: LGHNA and YSLEER. CDR3 length: 18 amino acids. V was clipped by 2 bases and J by 5 bases; unmatched bases: 17. In DNA form, the CDR3 reads TGCGCCAGCAGCCAAAAGGCGGGACAGTATTCCGCTGGGTATGGCTACACCTTC. It is translated as CASSQKAGQYSAGYGYTF.

The V and J genes are TRBV7-2 and TRBJ2-2; 9 bases fit TRBD1. CDR1 and CDR2 (germline): SGHTA, FQGNSA. V was clipped by 5 bases and J by 3 bases; unmatched bases: 10. The CDR3 contains 17 residues. CDR3 loop: CASSDASGTGYTGELFF. The CDR3 nucleotides are TGTGCCAGCAGCGACGCCTCCGGGACAGGGTACACCGGGGAGCTGTTTTTT.

The chain joins TRBV6-1 to TRBJ1-1; 9 nucleotides align to TRBD1. This CDR3 spans 14 amino acids. With 6 bases clipped from V and 11 bases from J, the junction kept 13 bases outside the gene matches. Per germline, CDR1 MNHNS and CDR2 SASEGT. The CDR3 region is CASREDRGRGRAFF. The DNA of the CDR3 is TGTGCCAGCAGAGAGGACAGGGGCCGCGGTCGGGCTTTCTTT.

The rearrangement uses TRBV7-2 and TRBJ2-3; D is ambiguous. V was clipped by 2 bases and J by 8 bases, with 14 bases between them. Germline V gene lookup returns CDR1 SGHTA and CDR2 FQGNSA. This CDR3 region has 14 residues. The CDR3 spells CASSLIKGIGTQYF. The CDR3 nucleotides read TGTGCCAGCAGCTTAATCAAGGGAATCGGTACGCAGTATTTT.

The chain links TRBV3-1 to TRBJ2-1; 10 positions agree with TRBD2. Looked up from germline, CDR1 is LGHDT and CDR2 is YNNKEL (reference sequence). CDR3 size: 16 residues. The junction had 4 bases not matched to a gene; V was cut back by 0 bases and J by 5 bases. CDR3 sequence reads: CASSQETSGGDNEQFF. The CDR3 coding sequence is TGTGCCAGCAGCCAAGAGACAAGCGGGGGGGACAATGAGCAGTTCTTC.

The gene calls are TRBV29-1 and TRBJ1-2; maybe TRBD1 (5 bases). The CDR3 sequence is 12 residues long. Germline assignment: CDR1 SQVTM and CDR2 ANQGSEA. V lost 8 bases to trimming and J lost 0 bases, with 10 bases between them. The CDR3, as DNA: TGCAGCATACAGACAGCTAACTATGGCTACACCTTC. It translates to CSIQTANYGYTF.

The chain uses TRBV10-3 and TRBJ2-3; the D gene is possibly TRBD2 (6 bases). The germline V gene encodes CDR1 ENHRY and CDR2 SYGVKD. The CDR3 has 16 amino acids. The V and J ends lost 7 bases and 2 bases respectively, with 19 bases between them. Here the CDR3 DNA reads TGTGCCATCACACCGTCGGGGGTGACTACCACAGATACGCAGTATTTT. Protein sequence: CAITPSGVTTTDTQYF.

This clonotype was found once. This chain uses TRBV3-1 with TRBJ2-2; D not certain. This CDR3 has 13 residues. Trimming left V 5 bases short and J 3 bases short, with 7 bases between. The germline gives CDR1 LGHDT, CDR2 YNNKEL (reference sequence). The DNA of the CDR3 is TGTGCCAGCAGCGAAACCGACACCGGGGAGCTGTTTTTT. Translation gives CASSETDTGELFF.

The chain uses TRBV6-2 or TRBV6-3 and TRBJ1-1, with 10 bases that match TRBD1. This CDR3 has 15 residues. Looked up from germline, CDR1 is MNHEY and CDR2 is SVGEGT. V lost 1 base and J lost 4; bases outside the gene matches: 3. The CDR3 here is CASSYWDRGGTEAFF. DNA for the CDR3: TGTGCCAGCAGTTACTGGGACAGGGGTGGCACTGAAGCTTTCTTT.

The chain joins TRBV6-5 to TRBJ1-2, with D unresolved. The CDR3 is 14 amino acids. The germline gives CDR1 MNHEY, CDR2 SVGAGI. Trimming removed 0 bases at V and 1 base at J, with 6 bases between. Here the CDR3 reads CASSYSYSNYGYTF. Written as DNA, the CDR3 is TGTGCCAGCAGTTACTCTTACAGTAACTATGGCTACACCTTC.

This clonotype was observed a few times. This chain links TRBV5-1 with TRBJ2-3; weak D call: TRBD1 (6 bases). V lost 5 bases and J 4 bases, leaving 11 bases between the germline ends. The CDR3 is 13 amino acids. Germline V gene data show CDR1 as SGHRS and CDR2 as YFSETQ. The CDR3 loop is CASRLQGPDTQYF. CDR3 coding DNA: TGCGCCAGCAGGCTACAGGGCCCAGATACGCAGTATTTT.

This clonotype was seen a handful of times. This sequence joins TRBV6-1 and TRBJ1-2, with no clear D. The germline V gene encodes CDR1 MNHNS and CDR2 SASEGT. Deletions cut 4 bases from V and 3 bases from J, with 9 bases between. The CDR3 spans 13 residues. CDR3 sequence (DNA): TGTGCCAGCAGTGCCGCCGGTGACTATGGCTACACCTTC. Translating it yields CASSAAGDYGYTF.

This chain uses TRBV6-2 or TRBV6-3 with TRBJ2-7, with D possibly being TRBD1 (6 bases). Trimming shortened V by 0 bases and J by 1 base, and 7 bases separated the two germline ends. Germline V gene sequence: CDR1 MNHEY, CDR2 SVGEGT. This CDR3 region has 14 residues. The CDR3 region has the DNA TGTGCCAGCAGTTACTCCAGGGGATCCTACGAGCAGTACGTC. This codes for CASSYSRGSYEQYV.

The chain links TRBV6-5 to TRBJ2-7; 7 bases line up with TRBD2. The ends lost 0 bases at V and 1 base at J; junction bases unmatched: 6. Germline CDR1 MNHEY, CDR2 SVGAGI. The CDR3 runs to 16 residues. Written as DNA, the CDR3 is TGTGCCAGCAGTTACTCGATGGCTAGCGGTTCCTACGAGCAGTACTTC. It yields the protein CASSYSMASGSYEQYF.

This chain uses TRBV12-3 or TRBV12-4 with TRBJ2-2; 8 nucleotides line up with TRBD2. The CDR3 is made up of 15 amino acids. Trimming cost V 4 bases and J 5 bases; bases outside gene matches: 6. The CDR3, as DNA: TGTGCCAGCAGTTCACCGGGACTAGTAACCGGGGAGCTGTTTTTT. This gives the protein CASSSPGLVTGELFF.

There are many counts of this clonotype. In DNA, the CDR3 is TGTGCCAGCAGACCTAGAGAAGGGCAGGAAAAACTGTTTTTT. It encodes CASRPREGQEKLFF. The chain couples TRBV7-2 to TRBJ1-4, with D hard to call. Germline V CDR1 and CDR2: SGHTA, FQGNSA. The CDR3 contains 14 residues. V lost 6 bases, J lost 8 bases, and 16 bases lay in between.